These T cell receptor beta chains were read from a single sample in a study of cytomegalovirus exposure and HLA in healthy donors. Data came from immunoSEQ multiplex PCR; TCRdb stores just in-frame clones and leaves some out. Its table records 140,000 to 150,000 clones. Sequencing input: PBMCs. These receptors were obtained from a male donor in good health and CMV-seronegative. Both conserved end residues are part of each CDR3. Each record gives: CDR3 length, D gene, J gene, V gene, CDR3 protein, CDR3 DNA. D genes are given only for firm matches.

CDR3 length: 12; D gene: NA; J gene: TRBJ2-1; V gene: TRBV27; CDR3 protein: CASSLEGGGQFF; CDR3 DNA: TGTGCCAGCAGCTTGGAGGGAGGAGGGCAGTTCTTC
CDR3 length: 13; D gene: NA; J gene: TRBJ1-2; V gene: TRBV9; CDR3 protein: CASSVAQATGYTF; CDR3 DNA: TGTGCCAGCAGCGTAGCCCAGGCCACCGGCTACACCTTC
CDR3 length: 15; D gene: NA; J gene: TRBJ2-1; V gene: TRBV2; CDR3 protein: CASSTRLGDNNEQFF; CDR3 DNA: TGTGCCAGCAGTACTCGTTTAGGGGATAACAATGAGCAGTTCTTC
CDR3 length: 11; D gene: NA; J gene: TRBJ2-3; V gene: TRBV9; CDR3 protein: CASLGEDTQYF; CDR3 DNA: TGTGCCAGTCTGGGAGAAGATACGCAGTATTTT
CDR3 length: 15; D gene: NA; J gene: TRBJ1-1; V gene: TRBV2; CDR3 protein: CASSVGEAPNTEAFF; CDR3 DNA: TGTGCCAGCAGTGTAGGGGAGGCCCCAAACACTGAAGCTTTCTTT
CDR3 length: 14; D gene: NA; J gene: TRBJ1-1; V gene: TRBV11-2; CDR3 protein: CASSPGSMNTEAFF; CDR3 DNA: TGTGCCAGCAGCCCGGGGAGCATGAACACTGAAGCTTTCTTT
CDR3 length: 16; D gene: TRBD2; J gene: TRBJ2-7; V gene: TRBV5-4; CDR3 protein: CASSLAGLAGTYEQYF; CDR3 DNA: TGTGCCAGCAGCTTGGCCGGGCTAGCGGGGACCTACGAGCAGTACTTC
CDR3 length: 17; D gene: TRBD1; J gene: TRBJ1-4; V gene: TRBV15; CDR3 protein: CATSTLPGQGEGEKLFF; CDR3 DNA: TGTGCCACCAGCACCCTCCCCGGACAGGGCGAAGGAGAAAAACTGTTTTTT
CDR3 length: 14; D gene: NA; J gene: TRBJ1-4; V gene: TRBV27; CDR3 protein: CASSLSGLGGKLFF; CDR3 DNA: TGTGCCAGCAGTTTATCAGGACTTGGAGGAAAACTGTTTTTT
CDR3 length: 13; D gene: NA; J gene: TRBJ1-1; V gene: TRBV6-1; CDR3 protein: CASSERSRTKAFF; CDR3 DNA: TGTGCCAGCAGTGAAAGAAGCCGAACTAAGGCTTTCTTT
CDR3 length: 12; D gene: NA; J gene: TRBJ1-1; V gene: TRBV19; CDR3 protein: CASSIPPREAFF; CDR3 DNA: TGTGCCAGTAGTATACCGCCCAGAGAAGCTTTCTTT
CDR3 length: 13; D gene: TRBD1; J gene: TRBJ1-1; V gene: TRBV30; CDR3 protein: CAWSVGTGFEAFF; CDR3 DNA: TGTGCCTGGAGTGTAGGGACAGGTTTTGAAGCTTTCTTT
CDR3 length: 16; D gene: NA; J gene: TRBJ2-7; V gene: TRBV4-2; CDR3 protein: CASSQGEGRDSYEQYF; CDR3 DNA: TGTGCCAGCAGCCAAGGCGAAGGACGGGATTCCTACGAGCAGTACTTC
CDR3 length: 14; D gene: NA; J gene: TRBJ1-4; V gene: TRBV19; CDR3 protein: CASSPAGAGEKLFF; CDR3 DNA: TGTGCCAGTAGCCCGGCGGGGGCGGGTGAAAAACTGTTTTTT
CDR3 length: 14; D gene: NA; J gene: TRBJ2-7; V gene: TRBV5-1; CDR3 protein: CASSFWDSFYEQYF; CDR3 DNA: TGCGCCAGCAGCTTCTGGGACTCCTTTTACGAGCAGTACTTC
CDR3 length: 14; D gene: NA; J gene: TRBJ1-3; V gene: TRBV6-1; CDR3 protein: CASSDFISGNTIYF; CDR3 DNA: TGTGCCAGCAGTGACTTTATCTCTGGAAACACCATATATTTT
CDR3 length: 14; D gene: NA; J gene: TRBJ2-5; V gene: TRBV7-8; CDR3 protein: CASSPPRVAETQYF; CDR3 DNA: TGTGCCAGCAGCCCACCCAGGGTCGCGGAGACCCAGTACTTC
CDR3 length: 13; D gene: TRBD2; J gene: TRBJ2-1; V gene: TRBV5-4; CDR3 protein: CASSTGTSNEQFF; CDR3 DNA: TGTGCCAGCAGCACCGGGACTAGCAATGAGCAGTTCTTC
CDR3 length: 13; D gene: TRBD1; J gene: TRBJ1-5; V gene: TRBV6-5; CDR3 protein: CASSYQGAQPQHF; CDR3 DNA: TGTGCCAGCAGTTACCAGGGGGCCCAGCCCCAGCATTTT
CDR3 length: 12; D gene: TRBD1; J gene: TRBJ2-7; V gene: TRBV30; CDR3 protein: CAWSWDRDEQYF; CDR3 DNA: TGTGCCTGGAGTTGGGACAGGGACGAGCAGTACTTC
CDR3 length: 15; D gene: NA; J gene: TRBJ2-1; V gene: TRBV25-1; CDR3 protein: CASSNHPTGFNEQFF; CDR3 DNA: TGTGCCAGCAGTAACCACCCCACAGGGTTCAATGAGCAGTTCTTC
CDR3 length: 15; D gene: NA; J gene: TRBJ1-6; V gene: TRBV30; CDR3 protein: CAWSVRQGGYSPLHF; CDR3 DNA: TGTGCCTGGAGTGTACGCCAGGGTGGCTATTCACCCCTCCACTTT
CDR3 length: 14; D gene: NA; J gene: TRBJ2-7; V gene: TRBV25-1; CDR3 protein: CASSEPNSSGEQYF; CDR3 DNA: TGTGCCAGCAGTGAACCGAACAGCTCGGGGGAGCAGTACTTC
CDR3 length: 15; D gene: NA; J gene: TRBJ2-7; V gene: TRBV5-4; CDR3 protein: CASSSLTGSSYEQYF; CDR3 DNA: TGTGCCAGCAGCTCCCTAACAGGCAGCTCCTACGAGCAGTACTTC
CDR3 length: 15; D gene: NA; J gene: TRBJ1-5; V gene: TRBV4-3; CDR3 protein: CASSQDRQGNQPQHF; CDR3 DNA: TGCGCCAGCAGCCAAGATCGACAGGGCAATCAGCCCCAGCATTTT
CDR3 length: 15; D gene: NA; J gene: TRBJ1-2; V gene: TRBV4-3; CDR3 protein: CASSQDLGFTGLYTF; CDR3 DNA: TGCGCCAGCAGCCAAGACTTGGGTTTTACGGGACTCTACACCTTC
CDR3 length: 15; D gene: TRBD1; J gene: TRBJ1-5; V gene: TRBV4-1; CDR3 protein: CASSQPDRGNQPQHF; CDR3 DNA: TGCGCCAGCAGCCAACCAGACAGGGGCAATCAGCCCCAGCATTTT
CDR3 length: 15; D gene: TRBD1; J gene: TRBJ1-2; V gene: TRBV27; CDR3 protein: CASSHRTGDNYGYTF; CDR3 DNA: TGTGCCAGCAGTCATAGGACAGGGGATAACTATGGCTACACCTTC
CDR3 length: 13; D gene: TRBD2; J gene: TRBJ2-1; V gene: TRBV19; CDR3 protein: CASTAGGNNEQFF; CDR3 DNA: TGTGCCAGTACTGCGGGGGGAAACAATGAGCAGTTCTTC
CDR3 length: 18; D gene: TRBD2; J gene: TRBJ2-7; V gene: TRBV5-1; CDR3 protein: CASSLETTSGAPSYEQYF; CDR3 DNA: TGCGCCAGCAGCTTGGAGACGACTAGCGGGGCCCCCTCCTACGAGCAGTACTTC
CDR3 length: 13; D gene: NA; J gene: TRBJ2-5; V gene: TRBV9; CDR3 protein: CASSAASLETQYF; CDR3 DNA: TGTGCCAGCAGCGCCGCTAGCCTGGAGACCCAGTACTTC
CDR3 length: 15; D gene: NA; J gene: TRBJ2-3; V gene: TRBV7-3; CDR3 protein: CASSLTPGSTDTQYF; CDR3 DNA: TGTGCCAGCAGCTTAACTCCGGGTTCCACAGATACGCAGTATTTT
CDR3 length: 13; D gene: NA; J gene: TRBJ1-2; V gene: TRBV5-4; CDR3 protein: CASSLETVLGYTF; CDR3 DNA: TGTGCCAGCAGCTTGGAGACAGTCCTTGGCTACACCTTC
CDR3 length: 14; D gene: TRBD1; J gene: TRBJ1-1; V gene: TRBV18; CDR3 protein: CASSPTGGSTEAFF; CDR3 DNA: TGTGCCAGCTCACCGACAGGGGGCTCCACTGAAGCTTTCTTT
CDR3 length: 14; D gene: TRBD2; J gene: TRBJ2-1; V gene: TRBV6-5; CDR3 protein: CASSYAGGGNEQFF; CDR3 DNA: TGTGCCAGCAGTTATGCGGGAGGTGGTAATGAGCAGTTCTTC
CDR3 length: 14; D gene: NA; J gene: TRBJ2-3; V gene: TRBV7-9; CDR3 protein: CASSEGQLTDTQYF; CDR3 DNA: TGTGCCAGCAGCGAAGGACAGCTCACAGATACGCAGTATTTT
CDR3 length: 17; D gene: NA; J gene: TRBJ2-7; V gene: TRBV21-1; CDR3 protein: CASSKQVPGQGAYEQYF; CDR3 DNA: TGTGCCAGCAGCAAACAAGTTCCGGGACAGGGGGCCTACGAGCAGTACTTC
CDR3 length: 15; D gene: NA; J gene: TRBJ2-6; V gene: TRBV30; CDR3 protein: CAWSVRASGANVLTF; CDR3 DNA: TGTGCCTGGAGTGTACGCGCATCCGGGGCCAACGTCCTGACTTTC
CDR3 length: 16; D gene: TRBD1; J gene: TRBJ1-1; V gene: TRBV7-9; CDR3 protein: CASSYTPGQMNTEAFF; CDR3 DNA: TGTGCCAGCAGCTACACACCGGGACAGATGAACACTGAAGCTTTCTTT
CDR3 length: 23; D gene: NA; J gene: TRBJ2-6; V gene: TRBV10-3; CDR3 protein: CAISEPPSGGDRRGSSGANVLTF; CDR3 DNA: TGTGCCATCAGTGAGCCACCGTCGGGCGGAGACAGGCGAGGATCCTCTGGGGCCAACGTCCTGACTTTC
CDR3 length: 18; D gene: NA; J gene: TRBJ1-1; V gene: TRBV19; CDR3 protein: CASSGGVRVGRRNTEAFF; CDR3 DNA: TGTGCCAGTAGTGGGGGCGTGCGGGTGGGGCGAAGAAACACTGAAGCTTTCTTT
CDR3 length: 15; D gene: NA; J gene: TRBJ2-5; V gene: TRBV6-6; CDR3 protein: CASSLDPLAQETQYF; CDR3 DNA: TGTGCCAGCAGTCTCGACCCGCTAGCTCAAGAGACCCAGTACTTC
CDR3 length: 13; D gene: NA; J gene: TRBJ1-5; V gene: TRBV7-8; CDR3 protein: CASSLSPTGPQHF; CDR3 DNA: TGTGCCAGCAGCTTATCGCCCACCGGTCCCCAGCATTTT